Listed here are 16 T cell receptor beta chains from one sample, sequenced in a study of glioma-infiltrating T cells. Using RNA template, CDR3s of TCR alpha and beta were amplified with iRepertoire arm-PCR. MiXCR was run by TCRdb on the multiplex PCR reads, yielding one entry per CDR3 protein. The sample has a few hundred thousand distinct CDR3 sequences; 35% to 45% are singletons. Sequencing used glioma tissue, nonneoplastic brain tissue, or PBMCs (not recorded which). These receptors were taken from a human donor with low-grade glioma or glioblastoma, undergoing nonglioma brain surgery, or in good health (not recorded which).

In the case of this clonotype: With a much larger clone just one base away, this may be a read error. The chain recombines TRBV15 with TRBJ2-1; D perhaps matches TRBD2 (6 bases). The CDR3 runs 16 residues. Deletions cut 0 bases from V and 8 bases from J, with 17 bases between. Germline V lookup: CDR1 LNHNV, CDR2 YYDKDF (reference sequence). In DNA, the CDR3 is TGTGCCACCAGCAGAGATGCTGGCAGCACGGGGGATGAGCAGTTCTTC. Translating gives CATSRDAGSTGDEQFF.

About this clonotype: The conserved phenylalanine or tryptophan is not found at the CDR3 terminus, so this likely reflects a read error. The rearrangement links TRBV4-3 to TRBJ1-1, with D uncertain. The germline V gene has CDR1 LGHNA and CDR2 YSLEER. Trimming shortened V by 5 bases and J by 7 bases, and 14 bases separated the two germline ends. The CDR3 consists of 13 residues. CDR3 sequence: CASSETEWGEAFI. Written as DNA, the CDR3 is TGCGCCAGCAGCGAAACAGAATGGGGTGAAGCTTTCATT.

The V and J genes are TRBV7-8 and TRBJ2-5; a possible D gene is TRBD2 (7 bases). CDR1 SGHVS and CDR2 FQNEAQ come from the germline V gene. V was cut by 7 bases and J by 5 bases, with 26 bases left in between. This CDR3 region has 17 residues. For the CDR3, the DNA is TGTGCCAGCATTCCCCGGGGGGCGTGGGCTATACTTGAGACCCAGTACTTC. This gives the protein CASIPRGAWAILETQYF.

The V gene is TRBV29-1, the J gene TRBJ2-1, with 8 bases identical to TRBD2. Germline CDR1 reads SQVTM; CDR2 reads ANQGSEA. This CDR3 region has 16 residues. Losses at the gene ends were 0 bases for V and 0 bases for J; bases not matched to a gene: 4. The CDR3 region is CSVEDQRGSSYNEQFF. The CDR3 DNA reads as TGCAGCGTTGAAGACCAGCGGGGGAGCTCCTACAATGAGCAGTTCTTC.

The rearrangement links TRBV4-2 to TRBJ1-6; no reliable D call. Germline V lookup: CDR1 LGHNA, CDR2 YNFKEQ. This CDR3 contains 13 residues. V lost 4 bases, J lost 5 bases, and 6 bases lay in between. CDR3 nucleotide sequence: TGTGCCAGCAGCCGGGCGGATAATTCACCCCTCCACTTT. It translates to CASSRADNSPLHF.

This clonotype has just a few counts. The V and J genes are TRBV4-1 and TRBJ1-5; D remains unclear. Trimming stripped 2 bases from V and 4 bases from J, with 15 bases between. CDR3 length equals 16 residues. Per the germline V gene, CDR1 is MGHRA and CDR2 is YSYEKL. The CDR3 is CASSQNLVFFNQPQHF. The CDR3 nucleotides read TGCGCCAGCAGCCAAAACCTGGTGTTTTTTAATCAGCCCCAGCATTTT.

About this clonotype: This is likely a read error, given that the CDR3 carries no conserved phenylalanine or tryptophan at its end. The gene calls are TRBV28 and TRBJ1-1; a weak D match, TRBD1 (5 bases). The germline V and J ends were trimmed by 9 bases and 6 bases, with 17 bases remaining between them. The CDR3 is 13 amino acids. Germline V CDR1 and CDR2: MDHEN, SYDVKM. The CDR3 nucleotides are TGTGCCAGTTCCTGGGGGAGGGTTCCTGAAGCTTTCTCT. It specifies CASSWGRVPEAFS.

This clonotype has only one observation. A read error may produce the germline difference seen at one junction end. The chain links TRBV20-1 to TRBJ2-3; weak D call: TRBD2 (6 bases). The CDR3 contains 17 residues. From germline, CDR1 is DFQATT and CDR2 SNEGSKA (reference sequence). CDR3 DNA: TGCAATGCTAAAGGACTAAATCCCTGGCGTAGCACAGATACGCAGTATTTT. Translated, it gives CNAKGLNPWRSTDTQYF.

This clonotype occurred many times. The chain links TRBV6-1 to TRBJ2-5; D possibly matches TRBD1 or TRBD2 (5 bases each). This CDR3 contains 14 residues. CDR1 is MNHNS, CDR2 SASEGT, per germline. V lost 2 bases and J 2 bases, leaving 9 bases between the germline ends. For the CDR3, the DNA is TGTGCCAGCAGTGAATCCGGGACGCAAGAGACCCAGTACTTC. Translating gives CASSESGTQETQYF.

As concerns this clonotype: No conserved phenylalanine or tryptophan ends this CDR3, so it is likely a read error. This chain links TRBV7-9 with TRBJ1-1; possible D gene TRBD1, 5 bases. Germline-derived CDR1 and CDR2 are SEHNR and FQNEAQ (reference sequence). This CDR3 region has 12 residues. Trimming removed 5 bases at V and 4 bases at J, with 8 bases between. CDR3 sequence: CASSVRATEAFV. DNA of the CDR3: TGTGCCAGCAGCGTCAGGGCCACTGAAGCTTTCGTT.

The CDR3 reads CASRGEVRSGFF. The CDR3 region has the DNA TGTGCCAGCAGAGGCGAGGTTAGGTCGGGGTTCTTC. The chain couples TRBV7-9 to TRBJ2-1, with D unresolved. V was pared by 6 bases and J by 15 bases, with 18 bases between. Germline lookup yields CDR1 SEHNR and CDR2 FQNEAQ (reference sequence). The CDR3 is 12 residues long.

CDR3 region: CASSSLAGGGREQYF. In nucleotides, the CDR3 is TGTGCCAGCAGTAGTTTAGCGGGAGGGGGACGCGAGCAGTACTTC. J is TRBJ2-7 and V is TRBV27; the match to TRBD2 covers 11 bases. V shed 5 bases, J shed 6 bases, and the junction held 9 bases outside the gene matches. The CDR3 has 15 amino acids. Germline loops: CDR1 MNHEY, CDR2 SMNVEV (reference sequence).

This clonotype was seen once. Given a much more abundant clone one base away, this may be a read error. The chain recombines TRBV6-1 with TRBJ2-1; D uncertain. Trimming removed 6 bases from V and 8 bases from J, with 11 bases in between. This CDR3 contains 12 residues. CDR1 is MNHNS and CDR2 is SASEGT in the germline V gene. The CDR3 sequence is CASSLLDHEQFF. DNA for the CDR3: TGTGCCAGCAGCTTGCTAGACCATGAGCAGTTCTTC.

This clonotype has just a few counts. The V call is TRBV27, the J call TRBJ2-2; D not certain. The germline V gene encodes CDR1 MNHEY and CDR2 SMNVEV (reference sequence). The CDR3 totals 15 residues. V lost 6 bases, J lost 1 base, and 12 bases lay in between. CDR3 amino acids: CASRPTSKNTGELFF. The CDR3 DNA is TGTGCCAGCAGACCGACTTCCAAGAACACCGGGGAGCTGTTTTTT.

About this clonotype: A much more abundant neighbour one base away suggests this may be a read error. The chain carries TRBV27 and TRBJ1-2, with TRBD1 matching over 7 bases. The J segment lost 4 bases and the V segment lost 7 bases, leaving 12 bases of the junction unmatched. Germline loops: CDR1 MNHEY, CDR2 SMNVEV (reference sequence). This CDR3 has 15 amino acids. The CDR3 sequence: CASILMGQPVYGYTF. The CDR3, as DNA: TGTGCCAGCATTCTAATGGGACAGCCCGTCTATGGCTACACCTTC.

In its sample, this clonotype was seen many times. V and J are TRBV27 and TRBJ1-1; D is perhaps TRBD1 (6 bases). The CDR3 has 15 residues. The V end was cut by 2 bases, the J end by 2 bases, with 12 bases between. CDR1 and CDR2 from the germline V gene are MNHEY and SMNVEV (reference sequence). CDR3 bases: TGTGCCAGCAGTTTAGCTACAGGGTTCAACACTGAAGCTTTCTTT. Residues: CASSLATGFNTEAFF.